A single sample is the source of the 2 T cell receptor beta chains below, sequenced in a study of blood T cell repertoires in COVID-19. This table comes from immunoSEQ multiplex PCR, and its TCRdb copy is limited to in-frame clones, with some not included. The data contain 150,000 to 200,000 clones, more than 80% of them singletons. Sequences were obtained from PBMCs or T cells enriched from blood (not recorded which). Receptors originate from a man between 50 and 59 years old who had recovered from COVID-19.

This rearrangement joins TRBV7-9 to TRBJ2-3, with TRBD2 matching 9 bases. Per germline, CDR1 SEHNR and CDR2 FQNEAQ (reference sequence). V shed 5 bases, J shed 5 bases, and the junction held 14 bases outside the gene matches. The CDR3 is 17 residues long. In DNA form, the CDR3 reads TGTGCCAGCAGCCCACACGCAGGAGCGGGGGGCCGAGATACGCAGTATTTT. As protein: CASSPHAGAGGRDTQYF.

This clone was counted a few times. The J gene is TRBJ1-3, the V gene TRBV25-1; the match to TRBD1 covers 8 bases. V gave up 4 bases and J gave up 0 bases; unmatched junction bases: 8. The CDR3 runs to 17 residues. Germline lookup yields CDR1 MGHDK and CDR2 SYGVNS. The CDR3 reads CASSGFTGGPSGNTIYF. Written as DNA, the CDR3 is TGTGCCAGCAGTGGATTCACAGGGGGTCCCTCTGGAAACACCATATATTTT.